Listed here are 5 T cell receptor beta chains from one sample, sequenced in a study of type 1 and type 2 diabetes patients. Amplification started from genomic DNA. A primer set of 30 forward and 13 reverse primers amplified the CDR3. One entry per CDR3 protein, called by TCRdb with MiXCR from the multiplex PCR reads. Of more than 250,000 distinct CDR3 sequences in the sample, over 45% were seen once. Material: peripheral blood mononuclear cells (PBMCs). The receptors stem from a young man with type 2 diabetes.

Comment on this clonotype: Its ends do not fully match the called genes, so a read error is possible. This CDR3 is CASSWGVSPLHF. The CDR3 nucleotides are TGTGCCAGCAGTTGGGGGGTCTCACCCCTCCACTTT. V usage is TRBV4-1 and J usage is TRBJ1-6; D is possibly TRBD1 (5 bases). This CDR3 is 12 amino acids long. Germline lookup yields CDR1 MGHRA and CDR2 YSYEKL.

This clonotype came up many times. The genes are TRBV12-3 or TRBV12-4 and TRBJ1-5, with D possibly TRBD1 on 6 matching bases. The germline V and J ends were trimmed by 1 base and 1 base, with 14 bases remaining between them. The length of the CDR3 is 17 residues. CDR3 sequence reads: CASSLGGRGRSNQPQHF. The CDR3 nucleotides are TGTGCCAGCAGTTTAGGGGGCAGGGGTAGAAGCAATCAGCCCCAGCATTTT.

This chain uses TRBV18 with TRBJ1-1; D unclear. Per the germline V gene, CDR1 is KGHSH and CDR2 is LQKENI. The CDR3 contains 15 residues. Deletions cut 3 bases from V and 0 bases from J, with 11 bases between. This chain's CDR3 is CASSPTELVNTEAFF. Here the CDR3 DNA reads TGTGCCAGCTCACCGACGGAGCTCGTGAACACTGAAGCTTTCTTT.

V gene TRBV28 combines with J gene TRBJ2-2; 10 bases are a match to TRBD1. Germline CDR1 MDHEN, CDR2 SYDVKM. The CDR3 contains 16 residues. The junction had 10 bases not matched to a gene; V was cut back by 7 bases and J by 5 bases. CDR3 in amino acids: CASITGTGVGTGELFF. Written as DNA, the CDR3 is TGTGCCAGCATAACCGGGACAGGGGTAGGGACCGGGGAGCTGTTTTTT.

The genes are TRBV12-3 or TRBV12-4 and TRBJ2-2; D is unresolved. This CDR3 has 13 amino acids. The V end was cut by 7 bases, the J end by 2 bases, with 8 bases between. The CDR3 DNA sequence: TGTGCCAGCAACGGCATCAACACCGGGGAGCTGTTTTTT. Translating gives CASNGINTGELFF.